These T cell receptor beta chains were read from a single sample in a study of blood T cell repertoires in COVID-19. TCRdb's table, derived via immunoSEQ multiplex PCR, lists solely in-frame clones and lacks some. The sample includes around 140,000 clones, about nine tenths of them seen just once. Sequencing used PBMCs or T cells enriched from blood (not recorded which). These receptors all come from a man aged 60 to 69 who had recovered from COVID-19. Each CDR3 is given with its conserved first and last residue. The order of the fields is D gene, J gene, clone size, V gene, CDR3 DNA, CDR3 protein. The D gene is left open where the match is weak. Expanded clones are given a class, and other clones once, few, many or no size at all.

D: NA; J: TRBJ1-5; size: NA; V: TRBV5-4; DNA: TGTGCCAGCAGCTTCGGTCCGAATAGTCAGCCCCAGCATTTT; CDR3: CASSFGPNSQPQHF
D: NA; J: TRBJ1-6; size: NA; V: TRBV30; DNA: TGTGCCTGGAGTGGAGGGATTGATTCACCCCTCCACTTT; CDR3: CAWSGGIDSPLHF
D: TRBD1; J: TRBJ1-5; size: NA; V: TRBV7-9; DNA: TGTGCCAGCAGCTTCTCAGGGGGTCATCAGCCCCAGCATTTT; CDR3: CASSFSGGHQPQHF
D: NA; J: TRBJ1-2; size: NA; V: TRBV6-5; DNA: TGTGCCAGCAGGTACCAGGGTTATGGCTACACCTTC; CDR3: CASRYQGYGYTF
D: NA; J: TRBJ2-7; size: NA; V: TRBV5-1; DNA: TGCGCCAGCAGTTGGTACTCTGGGAGAGGAAACGAGCAGTACTTC; CDR3: CASSWYSGRGNEQYF
D: NA; J: TRBJ1-2; size: NA; V: TRBV14; DNA: TGTGCCAGCCGGCGGTCCGCAGGGGCCTATGGCTACACCTTC; CDR3: CASRRSAGAYGYTF
D: NA; J: TRBJ2-3; size: NA; V: TRBV5-6; DNA: TGTGCCAGCACCCTCCCCGAGGGGGTGCAGTATTTT; CDR3: CASTLPEGVQYF
D: NA; J: TRBJ1-1; size: few; V: TRBV29-1; DNA: TGCAGCGTGAGTACCTTGTTGAACACTGAAGCTTTCTTT; CDR3: CSVSTLLNTEAFF
D: NA; J: TRBJ1-1; size: NA; V: TRBV12-5; DNA: TGTGCTAGTGCCATATCTAGGTCCGGGAATGGTCTCAGCACTGAAGCTTTCTTT; CDR3: CASAISRSGNGLSTEAFF
D: TRBD1; J: TRBJ1-2; size: NA; V: TRBV5-1; DNA: TGCGCCAGCAGTCGAGGGGGCAGTCTCGAGGGCTACACCTTC; CDR3: CASSRGGSLEGYTF
D: NA; J: TRBJ1-1; size: NA; V: TRBV6-5; DNA: TGTGCCAGCAGTTCAACATGGGGCCTGGGCACTGAAGCTTTCTTT; CDR3: CASSSTWGLGTEAFF
D: NA; J: TRBJ2-7; size: few; V: TRBV19; DNA: TGTGCCAGTAGTATTAACAGGGAAAACTACGAGCAGTACTTC; CDR3: CASSINRENYEQYF
D: TRBD1; J: TRBJ1-5; size: NA; V: TRBV30; DNA: TGTGCCTGGAGTGTGGGACAGAGTTACAATCAGCCCCAGCATTTT; CDR3: CAWSVGQSYNQPQHF
D: NA; J: TRBJ2-2; size: NA; V: TRBV5-4; DNA: TGTGCCACATTAGATCAGAACACCGGGGAGCTGTTTTTT; CDR3: CATLDQNTGELFF
D: TRBD1; J: TRBJ2-7; size: once; V: TRBV2; DNA: TGTGCCAGCCAACGAGGGGGACAGACCTACGAGCAGTACTTC; CDR3: CASQRGGQTYEQYF
D: NA; J: TRBJ1-2; size: once; V: TRBV6-6; DNA: TGTGCCAGCAGTGCCCCTCAGGGAACGGGCGGCTACACCTTC; CDR3: CASSAPQGTGGYTF
D: TRBD2; J: TRBJ2-3; size: once; V: TRBV28; DNA: TGTGCCAGCAGTCCGGGGACTAGCCCCGATACGCAGTATTTT; CDR3: CASSPGTSPDTQYF
D: NA; J: TRBJ2-7; size: NA; V: TRBV18; DNA: TGTGCCAGCTCACCACGTTCCGGGGTTACCTACGAGCAGTACTTC; CDR3: CASSPRSGVTYEQYF
D: NA; J: TRBJ1-1; size: few; V: TRBV7-6; DNA: TGTGCCAGCAGCCGCACCGGGGGCACTGAAGCTTTCTTT; CDR3: CASSRTGGTEAFF
D: TRBD1; J: TRBJ2-7; size: NA; V: TRBV5-1; DNA: TGCGCCAGCAGCTACAATAGACAGGGACACTACGAGCAGTACTTC; CDR3: CASSYNRQGHYEQYF
D: TRBD2; J: TRBJ2-1; size: once; V: TRBV7-6; DNA: TGTGCCAGCAGCCCTCGTTCTTCGGGGGGTAATGAGCAGTTCTTC; CDR3: CASSPRSSGGNEQFF
D: TRBD1; J: TRBJ2-7; size: NA; V: TRBV6-5; DNA: TGTGCCAGCAGTCGCCGACAGGGTTCCCACGAGCAGTACTTC; CDR3: CASSRRQGSHEQYF
D: NA; J: TRBJ2-7; size: NA; V: TRBV13; DNA: TGTGCCAGCAGCTCGAACTTGCACCCCTACGAGCAGTACTTC; CDR3: CASSSNLHPYEQYF
D: NA; J: TRBJ2-5; size: NA; V: TRBV11-1; DNA: TGTGCCAGCAGACCCCGGACAGTGCTACAAGAGACCCAGTACTTC; CDR3: CASRPRTVLQETQYF
D: NA; J: TRBJ2-6; size: NA; V: TRBV6-4; DNA: TGTGCCAGCAGTGACTCCAGGGCCAACGTCCTGACTTTC; CDR3: CASSDSRANVLTF
D: TRBD2; J: TRBJ2-7; size: NA; V: TRBV11-2; DNA: TGTGCCAGCAGCTTAGATCGGACTAGCGGGTTCCACGAGCAGTACTTC; CDR3: CASSLDRTSGFHEQYF
D: NA; J: TRBJ2-2; size: NA; V: TRBV7-2; DNA: TGTGCACAAGGGACGGGGGCCGGGGAGCTGTTTTTT; CDR3: CAQGTGAGELFF
D: NA; J: TRBJ1-2; size: once; V: TRBV30; DNA: TGTGCCTGGAGCCAGGTTTACGGCTACACCTTC; CDR3: CAWSQVYGYTF
D: TRBD1; J: TRBJ2-3; size: NA; V: TRBV27; DNA: TGTGCCAGCGGAGACAGGGGGCCCTCAGATACGCAGTATTTT; CDR3: CASGDRGPSDTQYF
D: TRBD1; J: TRBJ1-4; size: few; V: TRBV5-5; DNA: TGTGCCAGCAGCAGGGAGATACGGACAGGGAGGGGTAATGAAAAACTGTTTTTT; CDR3: CASSREIRTGRGNEKLFF
D: NA; J: TRBJ1-2; size: once; V: TRBV10-2; DNA: TGCGCCAGCACCTCCGGGGACTCCTATGGCTACACCTTC; CDR3: CASTSGDSYGYTF
D: TRBD2; J: TRBJ2-2; size: NA; V: TRBV5-5; DNA: TGTGCCAGCAGAACGCTAGCGGGAGGGGCCGGGGAGCTGTTTTTT; CDR3: CASRTLAGGAGELFF
D: NA; J: TRBJ2-3; size: once; V: TRBV28; DNA: TGTGCCAGCAGCCGCGGAGGAATGGAAGATACGCAGTATTTT; CDR3: CASSRGGMEDTQYF
D: NA; J: TRBJ2-7; size: NA; V: TRBV2; DNA: TGTGCCAGCAGTTACCAGGGTATCGGCTACGAGCAGTACTTC; CDR3: CASSYQGIGYEQYF
D: NA; J: TRBJ1-1; size: NA; V: TRBV2; DNA: TGTGCCAGCAAAGACCGCGGGTACACTGAAGCTTTCTTT; CDR3: CASKDRGYTEAFF
D: NA; J: TRBJ1-1; size: NA; V: TRBV28; DNA: TGTGCCAGCAGTTTACTCCAGGACACTGAAGCTTTCTTT; CDR3: CASSLLQDTEAFF
D: TRBD1; J: TRBJ1-3; size: once; V: TRBV28; DNA: TGTGCCAGCAGCAGGGGGGCTGGAAACACCATATATTTT; CDR3: CASSRGAGNTIYF
D: TRBD1; J: TRBJ2-2; size: NA; V: TRBV28; DNA: TGTGCCAGCAAATCGGACAGGGCCGACACCGGGGAGCTGTTTTTT; CDR3: CASKSDRADTGELFF
D: NA; J: TRBJ2-5; size: NA; V: TRBV12-5; DNA: TGTGCTAGTGGTTTAGCAGGGGTGGAGACCCAGTACTTC; CDR3: CASGLAGVETQYF
D: NA; J: TRBJ2-3; size: NA; V: TRBV9; DNA: TGTGCCAGCAGCGTAGCGCAGGGCACAGATACGCAGTATTTT; CDR3: CASSVAQGTDTQYF
D: NA; J: TRBJ2-3; size: few; V: TRBV11-2; DNA: TGTGCCAGCAGTCCTAATACGCAGACTGCGCAGTATTTT; CDR3: CASSPNTQTAQYF
D: TRBD2; J: TRBJ2-1; size: NA; V: TRBV11-3; DNA: TGTGCCAGCAGCTCGGGACTAGCGGGGAATGAGCAGTTCTTC; CDR3: CASSSGLAGNEQFF
D: TRBD2; J: TRBJ2-7; size: NA; V: TRBV9; DNA: TGTGCCAGCAGCGAGAGCGGGAGAAACGAGCAGTACTTC; CDR3: CASSESGRNEQYF
D: TRBD2; J: TRBJ2-1; size: NA; V: TRBV27; DNA: TGTGCCAGCAGCCGACTAGCGGTTGGCAATGAGCAGTTCTTC; CDR3: CASSRLAVGNEQFF
D: NA; J: TRBJ1-1; size: NA; V: TRBV5-1; DNA: TGCGCCAGCAGCTTTGACCCCGGGACTGAAGCTTTCTTT; CDR3: CASSFDPGTEAFF
D: NA; J: TRBJ2-1; size: once; V: TRBV7-8; DNA: TGTGCCAGCAGCTTAATACAGCAGCCTTACAAGCAGTTCTTC; CDR3: CASSLIQQPYKQFF